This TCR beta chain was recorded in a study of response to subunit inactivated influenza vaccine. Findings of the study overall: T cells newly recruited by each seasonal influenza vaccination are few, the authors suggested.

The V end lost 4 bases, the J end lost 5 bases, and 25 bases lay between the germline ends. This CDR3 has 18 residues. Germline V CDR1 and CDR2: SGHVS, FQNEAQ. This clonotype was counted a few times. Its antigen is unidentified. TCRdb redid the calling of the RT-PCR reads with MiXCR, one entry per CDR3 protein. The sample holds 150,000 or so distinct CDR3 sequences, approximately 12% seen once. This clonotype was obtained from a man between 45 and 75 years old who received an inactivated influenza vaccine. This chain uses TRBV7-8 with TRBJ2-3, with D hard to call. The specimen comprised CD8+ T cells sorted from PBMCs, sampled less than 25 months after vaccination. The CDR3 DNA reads TGTGCCAGCAGCTCTCTTGCCGAAGGGTTGAGTTTAGGAGATACGCAGTATTTT. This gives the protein CASSSLAEGLSLGDTQYF.